This record concerns one TCR beta chain sequence. As yet, its antigen is unknown. These data belong to a study of T cell repertoires in cytomegalovirus infection. One entry per CDR3 protein, called by TCRdb with MiXCR from the reads. Of about 400,000 distinct CDR3 sequences listed, 34% are singletons. The V and J ends lost 8 bases and 6 bases respectively, with 8 bases between them. The CDR3 consists of 11 residues. The germline CDR1 and CDR2 sequences are SGHAT and FQNNGV. This TCR came from a human donor in good health (CMV status not recorded). Some clones in this sample may be carry-over from other donors' samples. Specimen: cultured PBMCs, collected from culture after CMV antigen stimulation. The chain employs TRBV11-2 and TRBJ2-1; D is uncertain. The chain's CDR3 is CASARFNEQFF. In nucleotides, the CDR3 is TGTGCCAGCGCCCGATTCAATGAGCAGTTCTTC.